Listed here are 22 T cell receptor beta chains from one sample, sequenced in a study of breast tumors, draining lymph nodes, adjacent tissues. TCRdb re-derived calls from the multiplex PCR reads in MiXCR, one entry per CDR3 protein. The sample holds under 250,000 distinct CDR3 sequences, 32% seen once. Samples came from axillary lymph nodes draining the breast cancer. Sequences were obtained from axillary lymph node tissue. These receptors all come from a female donor with breast cancer. Some clones in this sample may be carry-over from other donors' samples.

This clonotype appeared a single time. This chain joins TRBV6-5 and TRBJ2-3; 8 nucleotides agree with TRBD1. V shed 8 bases and J 6 bases; nucleotides not matched to a gene: 4. CDR1 is MNHEY, CDR2 SVGAGI, per germline. The CDR3 consists of 12 residues. The CDR3 region has the DNA TGTGCCAGCGGACAGGGAACGGATACGCAGTATTTT. As protein: CASGQGTDTQYF.

This clonotype was seen repeatedly, ten times or more. The V call is TRBV7-8, the J call TRBJ2-7, with 9 bases fitting TRBD2. From germline, CDR1 is SGHVS and CDR2 FQNEAQ. V trimming: 5 bases; J trimming: 0 bases; junction bases outside the gene matches: 8. This CDR3 is built from 16 residues. The CDR3 region has the DNA TGTGCCAGCAGCCCTAGTAGCGGGGGAAGCTCCTACGAGCAGTACTTC. Protein sequence: CASSPSSGGSSYEQYF.

A note on this clonotype: The CDR3 carries no conserved terminal phenylalanine or tryptophan, so it likely arises from a read error. V and J are TRBV12-3 or TRBV12-4 and TRBJ2-3; TRBD2 matches at 12 bases. The length of the CDR3 is 13 residues. The CDR3 region is CTSKLAGGDTQYL. As DNA, the CDR3 is TGTACCAGCAAACTAGCGGGAGGAGATACGCAGTATCTT.

Ten or more counts support this clonotype. The chain uses TRBV4-1 and TRBJ2-1; 9 bases line up with TRBD2. The germline V gene has CDR1 MGHRA and CDR2 YSYEKL. Trimming removed 2 bases from V and 6 bases from J; junction bases left unmatched: 11. This CDR3 comprises 17 residues. CDR3 amino acids: CASSQPFTSGSANEQFF. The CDR3 DNA reads as TGCGCCAGCAGCCAACCCTTCACTAGCGGGTCCGCCAATGAGCAGTTCTTC.

This clonotype was seen at least ten times. The rearrangement uses TRBV20-1 and TRBJ2-2, with no clear D. V lost 6 bases and J 2 bases, leaving 13 bases between the germline ends. CDR1 and CDR2 (germline): DFQATT, SNEGSKA (reference sequence). CDR3 length: 14 residues. This chain's CDR3 is CSAPRRGNTGELFF. CDR3 in DNA: TGCAGTGCCCCCCGGCGTGGAAACACCGGGGAGCTGTTTTTT.

This clonotype was found many times. The chain recombines TRBV7-2 with TRBJ2-3, with D uncertain. Germline assignment: CDR1 SGHTA and CDR2 FQGNSA. Trimming shortened V by 1 base and J by 0 bases, and 11 bases separated the two germline ends. There are 16 residues in the CDR3. This CDR3 is CASSLVDRLSTDTQYF. The CDR3 DNA sequence: TGTGCCAGCAGCTTAGTCGACCGACTGAGCACAGATACGCAGTATTTT. The variable domain in full, with the rest retrieved from reference TRBV7-2 and TRBJ2-3, is GAGVSQSPSNKVTEKGKDVELRCDPISGHTALYWYRQSLGQGLEFLIYFQGNSAPDKSGLPSDRFSAERTGGSVSTLTIQRTQQEDSAVYLCASSLVDRLSTDTQYFGPGTRLTVL.

This clonotype was recorded many times. V is TRBV19 and J is TRBJ1-2; D gene unclear. Trimming took 5 bases from V and 4 from J, leaving 8 bases between them. The CDR3 has 12 amino acids. Looked up from germline, CDR1 is LNHDA and CDR2 is SQIVND (reference sequence). The CDR3 spells CASSSWTYGYTF. CDR3 nucleotides: TGTGCCAGTAGTTCTTGGACCTATGGCTACACCTTC.

This clonotype was recorded at least ten times. The chain is built from TRBV10-3 and TRBJ2-7; 9 nucleotides line up with TRBD1. The CDR3 covers 12 residues. V shed 10 bases and J 4 bases; nucleotides not matched to a gene: 5. The V gene's germline CDR1 is ENHRY and CDR2 SYGVKD. In DNA form, the CDR3 reads TGTGCCAGCCAGGGACAGGGATACGAGCAGTACTTC. Translated: CASQGQGYEQYF.

This clonotype was recorded at least ten times. The chain employs TRBV7-9 and TRBJ2-1; the D gene is possibly TRBD1 (5 bases). CDR3 length: 14 residues. V lost 2 bases and J 1 base, leaving 6 bases between the germline ends. CDR1 and CDR2 from the germline V gene are SEHNR and FQNEAQ (reference sequence). Here the CDR3 DNA reads TGTGCCAGCAGCTTAAGGGGATCCTACAATGAGCAGTTCTTC. Translating gives CASSLRGSYNEQFF.

This clonotype was counted at least ten times. This chain links TRBV4-1 with TRBJ1-2, with 9 bases matching TRBD1. From germline, CDR1 is MGHRA and CDR2 YSYEKL. V lost 3 bases to trimming and J lost 4 bases; unmatched junction nucleotides: 18. CDR3 length equals 19 residues. The chain's CDR3 is CASSQLTPGDRVNSYGYTF. The CDR3 DNA follows: TGCGCCAGCAGCCAGCTAACGCCGGGGGACAGGGTCAATAGCTATGGCTACACCTTC.

This clonotype has at least ten counts. This chain joins TRBV3-1 and TRBJ2-1, with 9 bases aligning to TRBD1. Trimming at V came to 1 base and at J to 7 bases, leaving 5 bases not matched to a gene. This CDR3 spans 15 amino acids. Germline loops: CDR1 LGHDT, CDR2 YNNKEL (reference sequence). CDR3 in DNA: TGTGCCAGCAGCCAAGGTACAGGGGGCTGGAATGAGCAGTTCTTC. Translated: CASSQGTGGWNEQFF.

This clonotype was counted ten times or more. The genes are TRBV7-8 and TRBJ1-4; tentative D call: TRBD1 (5 bases). This CDR3 contains 14 residues. The ends were cut back, 5 bases at V and 3 bases at J, with 10 bases in the middle. CDR1 is SGHVS and CDR2 is FQNEAQ in the germline V gene. DNA for the CDR3: TGTGCCAGCAGCCCACGGACACCTAATGAAAAACTGTTTTTT. Protein product: CASSPRTPNEKLFF.

This clonotype showed up many times. CDR3 bases: TGCGCCAGCAGCCCCACCCCGGGGTCCAATCAGCCCCAGCATTTT. It yields the protein CASSPTPGSNQPQHF. This chain joins TRBV5-1 and TRBJ1-5; D call uncertain. V was clipped by 4 bases and J by 3 bases, with 14 bases between them. This CDR3 is built from 15 residues. The germline CDR1 and CDR2 sequences are SGHRS and YFSETQ.

The chain has TRBV3-1 and TRBJ2-1; no clear D gene. Germline CDR1 and CDR2: LGHDT and YNNKEL (reference sequence). The CDR3 consists of 18 residues. Deletions cut 0 bases from V and 0 bases from J, with 15 bases between. The CDR3 nucleotides read TGTGCCAGCAGCCAAGACGCTCTTTTGCTAAGCTCCTACAATGAGCAGTTCTTC. Its protein product is CASSQDALLLSSYNEQFF.

This clonotype was counted at least ten times. V is TRBV6-4 and J is TRBJ2-1, with a possible D match to TRBD2 (5 bases). This CDR3 region has 14 residues. Germline V gene data show CDR1 as MRHNA and CDR2 as SNTAGT. V lost 6 bases and J 4 bases, leaving 13 bases between the germline ends. CDR3 region: CASSRNGLYNEQFF. DNA of the CDR3: TGTGCCAGCAGCCGAAACGGACTTTACAATGAGCAGTTCTTC.

This clonotype showed up many times. The chain links TRBV12-3 or TRBV12-4 to TRBJ2-1; 9 bases are a match to TRBD2. This CDR3 spans 17 amino acids. V shed 2 bases and J 9 bases; nucleotides not matched to a gene: 14. Written as DNA, the CDR3 is TGTGCCAGCAGTTTAATGCCTAGGACTAGCGCACCAGGTGAGCAGTTCTTC. It translates to CASSLMPRTSAPGEQFF.

In this sample, this clonotype turned up many times. The gene calls are TRBV4-2 and TRBJ2-3; D gene unclear. Trimming pared 1 base from V and 4 bases from J, leaving 24 bases between. The CDR3 is 19 amino acids. Germline V gene sequence: CDR1 LGHNA, CDR2 YNFKEQ. The CDR3 here is CASSQGGTRTSHIADTQYF. Here the CDR3 DNA reads TGTGCCAGCAGCCAAGGGGGTACAAGGACCTCCCATATTGCAGATACGCAGTATTTT.

This clonotype was observed at least ten times. J is TRBJ2-2 and V is TRBV7-8; D perhaps matches TRBD1 (12 bases). Trimming removed 6 bases at V and 5 bases at J, with 31 bases between. The CDR3 covers 20 residues. The V gene's germline CDR1 is SGHVS and CDR2 FQNEAQ. The CDR3 DNA follows: TGTGCCAGCAGTTTTCCGGGACAGGGGGCGTTAGCGGGAGGGACCGGGGAGCTGTTTTTT. Its protein product is CASSFPGQGALAGGTGELFF.

In this sample, this clonotype turned up a few times. Possible read error: a much larger clone is one base away. The J gene is TRBJ2-1, the V gene TRBV20-1; D call uncertain. Germline CDR1 DFQATT, CDR2 SNEGSKA (reference sequence). The CDR3 covers 11 residues. The CDR3 reads CSARNYNEQSF. As DNA, the CDR3 is TGCAGTGCTAGAAACTACAATGAGCAGTCCTTC.

This clonotype was counted at least ten times. V is TRBV11-2 and J is TRBJ2-5; the D gene is possibly TRBD2 (6 bases). Germline-derived CDR1 and CDR2 are SGHAT and FQNNGV. The CDR3 has 14 amino acids. V gave up 4 bases and J gave up 5 bases, with 14 bases separating them. The CDR3 coding sequence is TGTGCCAGCAGCTCGTTGGGGGGACGTGAGACCCAGTACTTC. Translation: CASSSLGGRETQYF.

Many counts were recorded for this clonotype. The CDR3 DNA is TGTGCCAGCAGCTTGGCCCCGTACCAAGAGACCCAGTACTTC. Translation: CASSLAPYQETQYF. This sequence joins TRBV5-6 and TRBJ2-5; D is unclear. The CDR3 loop spans 14 amino acids. Germline V gene lookup returns CDR1 SGHDT and CDR2 YYEEEE. The V gene lost 0 bases and the J gene lost 0 bases, with 6 bases spanning the gap.

This clonotype was recorded many times. The gene calls are TRBV24-1 and TRBJ2-1; 10 nucleotides line up with TRBD2. The V and J ends lost 9 bases and 7 bases, in that order; junction bases with no gene match: 17. Germline V gene data show CDR1 as KGHDR and CDR2 as SFDVKD. This CDR3 region has 17 residues. The CDR3 loop is CATRPSGRAEGANEQFF. The CDR3, as DNA: TGTGCCACCCGACCCAGCGGGAGGGCCGAGGGTGCGAATGAGCAGTTCTTC.